The present entry profiles one T cell receptor beta chain with its context. A quantity of about 0.45 to 1 ug RNA underwent reverse transcription using random hexamers. TCRdb reprocessed the immunoSEQ multiplex PCR reads via MiXCR and lists one record per CDR3 protein. The table records over 80,000 distinct CDR3 sequences, 94% of them present only once. The length of the CDR3 is 16 residues. The germline V gene encodes CDR1 PRHDT and CDR2 FYEKMQ (reference sequence). Trimming shortened V by 2 bases and J by 6 bases, and 20 bases separated the two germline ends. The data originate from a study of CD8 T cells in Susac syndrome.

The TCR comes from a human donor with Susac syndrome. V usage is TRBV13 and J usage is TRBJ2-7, with D possibly being TRBD2 (6 bases). The sample taken for sequencing was CD8+ T cells from PBMCs. CDR3 amino acids: CASSLPPSGLNCEQYF. As DNA, the CDR3 is TGTGCCAGCAGCTTACCTCCGTCGGGACTCAATTGCGAGCAGTACTTC. Based on the CDR3 plus reference TRBV13 and TRBJ2-7, the full variable domain is AAGVIQSPRHLIKEKRETATLKCYPIPRHDTVYWYQQGPGQDPQFLISFYEKMQSDKGSIPDRFSAQQFSDYHSELNMSSLELGDSALYFCASSLPPSGLNCEQYFGPGTRLTVT.